The TCR beta chain under discussion was sequenced for a study of circulating and synovial CD4+ cells in juvenile arthritis. Germline V gives CDR1 SEHNR, CDR2 FQNEAQ (reference sequence). This CDR3 is 16 amino acids long. V was cut by 5 bases and J by 4 bases, with 20 bases left in between. Sequenced by immunoSEQ multiplex PCR; TCRdb stores in-frame clones only, minus some. Of some 35,000 clones in the sample, over 95% were seen once. The sequence derives from a human donor with juvenile idiopathic arthritis. The rearrangement uses TRBV7-9 and TRBJ1-2; D might be TRBD1 (6 bases). What was sequenced was CD4+ T cells from blood. The CDR3 loop reads CASSPGHVLQGYGYTF. The DNA of the CDR3 is TGTGCCAGCAGCCCCGGACACGTGTTACAGGGCTATGGCTACACCTTC.